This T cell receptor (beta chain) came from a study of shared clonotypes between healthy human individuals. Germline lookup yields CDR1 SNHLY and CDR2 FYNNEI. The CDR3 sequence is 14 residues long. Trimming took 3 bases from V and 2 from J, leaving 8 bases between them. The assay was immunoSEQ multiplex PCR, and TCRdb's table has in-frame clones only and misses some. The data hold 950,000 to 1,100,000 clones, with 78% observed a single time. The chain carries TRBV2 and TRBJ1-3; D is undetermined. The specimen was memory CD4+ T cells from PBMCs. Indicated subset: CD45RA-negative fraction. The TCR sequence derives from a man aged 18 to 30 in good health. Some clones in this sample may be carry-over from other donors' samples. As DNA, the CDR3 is TGTGCCAGCAGTGACCAGAGGGCTGGAAACACCATATATTTT. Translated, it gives CASSDQRAGNTIYF.